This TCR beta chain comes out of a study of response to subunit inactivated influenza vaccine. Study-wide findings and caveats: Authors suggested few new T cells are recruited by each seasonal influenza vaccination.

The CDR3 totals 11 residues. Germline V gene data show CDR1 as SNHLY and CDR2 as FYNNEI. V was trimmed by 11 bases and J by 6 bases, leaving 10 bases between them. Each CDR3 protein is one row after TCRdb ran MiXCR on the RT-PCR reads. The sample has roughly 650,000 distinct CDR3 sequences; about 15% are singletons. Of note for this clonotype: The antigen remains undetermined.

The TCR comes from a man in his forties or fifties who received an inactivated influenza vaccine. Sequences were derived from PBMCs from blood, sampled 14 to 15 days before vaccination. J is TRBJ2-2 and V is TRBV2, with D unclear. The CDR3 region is CAQRAAGELFF. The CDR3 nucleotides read TGTGCCCAAAGGGCGGCCGGGGAGCTGTTTTTT.